Below, 3 T cell receptor beta chains from the same sample are listed, as sequenced in a study of post-analysis software for immune sequencing data. Findings of the study overall: In patients, five or six TRBV segments were more frequent than in controls, with TRBV5-6, TRBV5-1 and TRBV20-1 among them.

Their antigen targets remain unknown. Prepared TCR beta cDNA libraries contained unique molecular identifiers. TCRdb re-analysed the PCR reads in MiXCR, keeping a single row per CDR3 protein. The data contain about 400,000 distinct CDR3 sequences, roughly 38% of them singletons. Sequencing used blood. These receptors all stem from a girl under 18 with multiple sclerosis.

In this sample, this clonotype turned up a few times. The rearrangement links TRBV29-1 to TRBJ2-3; TRBD2 is a possible D gene (6 bases). The germline gives CDR1 SQVTM, CDR2 ANQGSEA. The CDR3 runs 13 residues. Trimming stripped 3 bases from V and 3 bases from J, with 10 bases between. The chain's CDR3 is CSVDSGGTDTQYF. CDR3 DNA: TGCAGCGTTGATTCCGGGGGAACAGATACGCAGTATTTT.

V usage is TRBV7-9 and J usage is TRBJ2-2; D unclear. Trimming took 6 bases from V and 6 from J, leaving 14 bases between them. Germline V lookup: CDR1 SEHNR, CDR2 FQNEAQ (reference sequence). The length of the CDR3 is 14 residues. CDR3 region: CASSLGQRAGELFF. As DNA, the CDR3 is TGTGCCAGCAGTCTGGGCCAAAGGGCCGGGGAGCTGTTTTTT. The complete variable domain, with remaining parts taken from reference TRBV7-9 and TRBJ2-2, reads DTGVSQNPRHKITKRGQNVTFRCDPISEHNRLYWYRQTLGQGPEFLTYFQNEAQLEKSRLLSDRFSAERPKGSFSTLEIQRTEQGDSAMYLCASSLGQRAGELFFGEGSRLTVL.

In this sample, this clonotype turned up a few times. V gene TRBV7-2 combines with J gene TRBJ1-6; D call uncertain. The CDR3 length is 15 residues. Germline CDR1 reads SGHTA; CDR2 reads FQGNSA. V lost 8 bases and J 0 bases, leaving 11 bases between the germline ends. The CDR3 bases are TGTGCCAGCGTTGACGAGAGCTCCTATAATTCACCCCTCCACTTT. It specifies CASVDESSYNSPLHF.